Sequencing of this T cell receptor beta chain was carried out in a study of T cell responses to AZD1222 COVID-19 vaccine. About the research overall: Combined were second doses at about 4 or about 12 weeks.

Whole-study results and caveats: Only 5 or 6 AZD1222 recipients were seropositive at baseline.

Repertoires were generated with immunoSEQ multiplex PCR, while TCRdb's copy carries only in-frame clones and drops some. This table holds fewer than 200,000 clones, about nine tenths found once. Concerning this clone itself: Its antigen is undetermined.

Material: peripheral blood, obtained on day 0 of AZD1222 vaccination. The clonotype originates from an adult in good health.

DNA of the CDR3: TGTGCCAGCAGCCAATCCCGGGACAGGCGCTACGAGCAGTACTTC. This translates into CASSQSRDRRYEQYF. The V gene is TRBV14, the J gene TRBJ2-7; the match to TRBD1 covers 8 bases. CDR1 and CDR2 (germline): SGHDN, FVKESK. This CDR3 contains 15 residues. Trimming took 2 bases from V and 3 from J; bases not matched to a gene: 6.